This T cell receptor (beta chain) comes out of a study of CXCR3-negative and CXCR3-positive naive CD8 T cells. Whole-study findings and limits: When CXCR3-positive naive cells were set against CXCR3-negative naive cells, the former had more hydrophobic TRB CDR3s.

In germline, CDR1 is SGHDN, CDR2 FVKESK. This CDR3 has 15 amino acids. The TRB cDNA libraries were prepared by 5' RACE with UMI labels. TCRdb reprocessed the 5' RACE reads, with one entry per CDR3 protein and no DNA. Recorded here are about 98,000 distinct CDR3 sequences; the top ten clones represent around 1%. In the case of this clonotype: The antigen remains unidentified.

Material for sequencing was naive CXCR3+ CD8+ T cells from blood. Subset noted: CD45RO-CCR7+CD27+CD95- naive CD8+ T cells expressing CXCR3 (TNR3+). The TCR originated in a human donor in good health. Some clones in this sample may be carry-over from other donors' samples. This chain uses TRBV14 with TRBJ2-7. This CDR3 reads CASSQTSNQAYEQYF.